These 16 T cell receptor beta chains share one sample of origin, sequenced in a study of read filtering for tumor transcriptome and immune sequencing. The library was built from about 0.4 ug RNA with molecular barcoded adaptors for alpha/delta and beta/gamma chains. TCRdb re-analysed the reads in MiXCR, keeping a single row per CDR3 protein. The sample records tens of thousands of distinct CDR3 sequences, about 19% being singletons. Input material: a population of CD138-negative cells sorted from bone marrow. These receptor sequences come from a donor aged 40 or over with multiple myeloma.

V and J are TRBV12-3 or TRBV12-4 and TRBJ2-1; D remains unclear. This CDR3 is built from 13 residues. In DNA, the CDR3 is TGTGCTAGCTGTTTATGGGGTTACAATGAGCAGTTCTTC. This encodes CASCLWGYNEQFF.

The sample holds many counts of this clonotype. The CDR3 loop is CASSLGTSGEETQYF. Here the CDR3 DNA reads TGTGCCAGCAGCTTAGGGACTAGCGGGGAAGAGACCCAGTACTTC. V and J are TRBV7-9 and TRBJ2-5; 12 bases map to TRBD2. This CDR3 spans 15 amino acids. Looked up from germline, CDR1 is SEHNR and CDR2 is FQNEAQ (reference sequence). Losses at the gene ends were 1 base for V and 3 bases for J; bases not matched to a gene: 0.

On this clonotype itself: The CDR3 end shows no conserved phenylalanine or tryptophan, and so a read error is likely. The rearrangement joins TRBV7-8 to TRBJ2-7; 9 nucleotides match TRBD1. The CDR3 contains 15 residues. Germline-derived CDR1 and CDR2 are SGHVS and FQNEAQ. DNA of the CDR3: TGCGCCAGCAGCTTTCGCCGGACAGGGGCCCACGAGCAGTACCTC. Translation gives CASSFRRTGAHEQYL.

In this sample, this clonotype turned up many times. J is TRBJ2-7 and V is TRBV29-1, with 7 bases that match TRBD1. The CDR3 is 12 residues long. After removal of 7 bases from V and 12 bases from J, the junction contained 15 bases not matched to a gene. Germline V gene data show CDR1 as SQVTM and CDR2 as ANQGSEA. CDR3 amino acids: CSALDRDSRWYF. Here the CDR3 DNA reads TGCAGCGCTCTCGATCGGGACAGCCGGTGGTACTTC.

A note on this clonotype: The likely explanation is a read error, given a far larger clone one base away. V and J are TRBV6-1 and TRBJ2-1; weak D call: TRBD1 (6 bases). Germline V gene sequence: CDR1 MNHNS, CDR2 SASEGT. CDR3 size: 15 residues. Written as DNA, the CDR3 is TGTTCCAGCAGGGGTATCGAGAGCTCCTACAATGAGCAGTTCTTC. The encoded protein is CSSRGIESSYNEQFF.

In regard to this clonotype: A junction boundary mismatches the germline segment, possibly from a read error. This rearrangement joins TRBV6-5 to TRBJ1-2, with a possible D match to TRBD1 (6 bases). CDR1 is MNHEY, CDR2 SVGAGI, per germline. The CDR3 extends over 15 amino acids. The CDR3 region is CACSYGLTGNYGYTF. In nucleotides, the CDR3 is TGTGCCTGCAGTTACGGGTTGACAGGCAACTATGGCTACACCTTC.

CDR3 bases: TGCAGCGTGCAACGACTGGGAGAGACCCAGTACTTC. It encodes CSVQRLGETQYF. V usage is TRBV29-1 and J usage is TRBJ2-5; no clear D. The germline gives CDR1 SQVTM, CDR2 ANQGSEA. CDR3 length: 12 residues. The V gene lost 6 bases and the J gene lost 4 bases, with 12 bases spanning the gap.

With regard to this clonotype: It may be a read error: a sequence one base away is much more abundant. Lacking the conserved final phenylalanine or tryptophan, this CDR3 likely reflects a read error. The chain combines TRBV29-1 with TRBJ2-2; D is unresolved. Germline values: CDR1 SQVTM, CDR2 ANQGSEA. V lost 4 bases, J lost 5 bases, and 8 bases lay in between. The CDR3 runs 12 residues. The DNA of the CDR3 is TGCAGCGTTGGGGCAGGAACCGGGGAGCTGTTTTCT. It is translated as CSVGAGTGELFS.

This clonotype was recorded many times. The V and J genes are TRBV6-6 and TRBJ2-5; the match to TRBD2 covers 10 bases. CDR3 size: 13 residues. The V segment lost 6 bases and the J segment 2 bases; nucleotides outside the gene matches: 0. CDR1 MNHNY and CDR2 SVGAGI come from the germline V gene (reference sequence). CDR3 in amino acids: CASRLAGQETQYF. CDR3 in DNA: TGTGCCAGCAGACTAGCGGGGCAAGAGACCCAGTACTTC.

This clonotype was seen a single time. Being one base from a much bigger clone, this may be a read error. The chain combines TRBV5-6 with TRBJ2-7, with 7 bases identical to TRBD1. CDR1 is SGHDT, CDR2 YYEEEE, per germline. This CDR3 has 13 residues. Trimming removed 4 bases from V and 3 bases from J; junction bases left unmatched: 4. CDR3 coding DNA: TGTGCCAGCAGCCTCAGGGGGAGCTACGAGCAGTACTTC. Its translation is CASSLRGSYEQYF.

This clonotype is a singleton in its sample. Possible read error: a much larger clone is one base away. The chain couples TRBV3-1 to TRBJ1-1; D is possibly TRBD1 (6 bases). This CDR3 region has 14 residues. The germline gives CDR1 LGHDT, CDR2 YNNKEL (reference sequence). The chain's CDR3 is CASSGGGRVTEASF. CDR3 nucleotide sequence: TGTGCCAGCAGTGGAGGGGGGCGAGTCACTGAAGCTTCCTTT. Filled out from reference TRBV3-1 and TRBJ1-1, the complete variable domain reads DTAVSQTPKYLVTQMGNDKSIKCEQNLGHDTMYWYKQDSKKFLKIMFSYNNKELIINETVPNRFSPKSPDKAHLNLHINSLELGDSAVYFCASSGGGRVTEASFGQGTRLTVV.

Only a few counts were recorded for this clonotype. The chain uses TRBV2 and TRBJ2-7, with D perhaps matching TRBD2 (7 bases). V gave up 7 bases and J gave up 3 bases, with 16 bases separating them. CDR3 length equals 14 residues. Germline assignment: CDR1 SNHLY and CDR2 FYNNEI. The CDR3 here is CASNPEGGGYEQYF. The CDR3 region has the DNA TGTGCCAGCAACCCAGAGGGGGGGGGCTACGAGCAGTACTTC.

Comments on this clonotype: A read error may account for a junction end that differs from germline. CDR3 sequence (DNA): TGTGCCAGCAGCTCCCCAGGGGGCTACGGGCAGTGCTTC. This sequence encodes CASSSPGGYGQCF. V usage is TRBV11-2 and J usage is TRBJ2-7, with 8 nucleotides matching TRBD1. The germline V gene has CDR1 SGHAT and CDR2 FQNNGV. The CDR3 is 13 amino acids. Complete variable domain (other parts from reference TRBV11-2 and TRBJ2-7): EAGVAQSPRYKIIEKRQSVAFWCNPISGHATLYWYQQILGQGPKLLIQFQNNGVVDDSQLPKDRFSAERLKGVDSTLKIQPAKLEDSAVYLCASSSPGGYGQCFGPGTRLTVT.

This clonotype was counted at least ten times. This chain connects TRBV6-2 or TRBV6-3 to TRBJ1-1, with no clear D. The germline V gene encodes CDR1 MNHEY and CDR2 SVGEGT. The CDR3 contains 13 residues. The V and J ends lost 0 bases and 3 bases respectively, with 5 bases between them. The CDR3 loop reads CASSYSTYTEAFF. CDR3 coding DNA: TGTGCCAGCAGTTACTCGACGTACACTGAAGCTTTCTTT.

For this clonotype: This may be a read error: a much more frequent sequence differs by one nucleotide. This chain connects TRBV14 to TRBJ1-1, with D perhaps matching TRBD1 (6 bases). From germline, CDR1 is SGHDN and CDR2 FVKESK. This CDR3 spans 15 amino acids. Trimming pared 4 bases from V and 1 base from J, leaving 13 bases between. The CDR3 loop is CASSRKGGWNTEAFF. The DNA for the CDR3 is TGTGCCAGCAGCCGCAAGGGGGGCTGGAACACTGAAGCTTTCTTT.

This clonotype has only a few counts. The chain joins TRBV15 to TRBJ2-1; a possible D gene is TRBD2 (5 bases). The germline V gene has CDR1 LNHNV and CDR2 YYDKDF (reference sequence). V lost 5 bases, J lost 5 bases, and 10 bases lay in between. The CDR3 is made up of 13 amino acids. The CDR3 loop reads CATSERVDNEQFF. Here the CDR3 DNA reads TGTGCCACCAGCGAGAGGGTGGACAATGAGCAGTTCTTC.